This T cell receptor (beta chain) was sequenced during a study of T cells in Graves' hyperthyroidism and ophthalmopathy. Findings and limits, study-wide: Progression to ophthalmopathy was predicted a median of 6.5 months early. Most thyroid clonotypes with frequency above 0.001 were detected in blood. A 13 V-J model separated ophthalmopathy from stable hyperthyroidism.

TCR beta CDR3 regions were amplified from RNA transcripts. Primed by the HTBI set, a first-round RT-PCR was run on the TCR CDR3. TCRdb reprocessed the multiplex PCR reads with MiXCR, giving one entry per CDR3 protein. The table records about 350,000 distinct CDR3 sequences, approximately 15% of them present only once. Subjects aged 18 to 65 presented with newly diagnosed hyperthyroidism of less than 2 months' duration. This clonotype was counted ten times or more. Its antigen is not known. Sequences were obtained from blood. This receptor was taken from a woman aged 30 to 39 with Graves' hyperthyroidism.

The CDR3 nucleotides are TGTGCCAGCAGTGACCTCAACTGGGGGAATCAGCCCCAGCATTTT. The encoded protein is CASSDLNWGNQPQHF. The J gene is TRBJ1-5, the V gene TRBV6-1; D might be TRBD1 (5 bases). The germline V and J ends were trimmed by 3 bases and 4 bases, with 13 bases remaining between them. CDR3 length equals 15 residues. Germline lookup yields CDR1 MNHNS and CDR2 SASEGT.